A selection of T cell receptor beta chains follows, all from one sample in a study of blood T cell repertoires in COVID-19. The table came from immunoSEQ multiplex PCR; TCRdb's copy has only in-frame clones and leaves some out. The sample has about 220,000 clones, 75% to 90% seen once; the top ten hold roughly 8%. Sample: peripheral blood. These receptor sequences come from a woman of 80 years or more with COVID-19, enrolled during active disease. CDR3s include the opening cysteine and the closing phenylalanine or tryptophan. Fields, in order: D gene, V gene, clone size, J gene, CDR3 protein, CDR3 DNA. The D gene is left open where the match is weak. For some rows the clone size is stated as once, few or many, or as a class when expanded; others skip it.

>-|TRBV7-2|few|TRBJ2-1
CASRYLPYNEQFF
TGTGCCAGCAGATATCTCCCTTACAATGAGCAGTTCTTC
>-|TRBV15|-|TRBJ1-2
CATSRETQGNYGYTF
TGTGCCACCAGCAGAGAAACACAGGGAAACTATGGCTACACCTTC
>-|TRBV24-1|-|TRBJ1-1
CATSDSGGRKGAFF
TGTGCCACCAGTGATTCGGGAGGTCGGAAGGGAGCTTTCTTT
>-|TRBV27|-|TRBJ1-4
CASSFQGGEKLFF
TGTGCCAGCAGTTTCCAGGGAGGTGAAAAACTGTTTTTT
>-|TRBV7-3|-|TRBJ2-1
CASSRGGAQNVNEQFF
TGTGCCAGCAGCCGGGGTGGAGCTCAAAATGTCAATGAGCAGTTCTTC
>-|TRBV23-1|few|TRBJ1-1
CASSQSPFLNTEAFF
TGCGCCAGCAGTCAATCCCCGTTTCTGAACACTGAAGCTTTCTTT
>-|TRBV6-5|-|TRBJ1-1
CASSYSDTGNTEAFF
TGTGCCAGCAGTTACTCGGATACGGGAAACACTGAAGCTTTCTTT
>TRBD2|TRBV5-1|-|TRBJ2-1
CASSLVGPGLAGGSASDEQFF
TGCGCCAGCAGCTTGGTGGGTCCGGGACTAGCGGGGGGCTCGGCTTCGGATGAGCAGTTCTTC
>TRBD1|TRBV11-2|-|TRBJ1-6
CASRLFGQGRNSPLHF
TGTGCCAGCAGGCTATTCGGACAGGGTCGAAATTCACCCCTCCACTTT
>TRBD2|TRBV9|few|TRBJ2-3
CASGGSGSWADTQYF
TGTGCCAGCGGGGGGAGCGGGAGTTGGGCAGATACGCAGTATTTT
>-|TRBV6-4|-|TRBJ2-3
CASRPLASSTDTQYF
TGTGCCAGTCGACCCCTAGCGTCTAGCACAGATACGCAGTATTTT
>-|TRBV10-2|-|TRBJ2-7
CASSESPGRSYEQYF
TGCGCCAGCAGTGAGTCGCCGGGTCGGAGCTACGAGCAGTACTTC
>TRBD1|TRBV2|-|TRBJ1-5
CASKRTGAQPQHF
TGTGCCAGCAAGAGGACAGGGGCACAGCCCCAGCATTTT
>-|TRBV18|-|TRBJ1-3
CASSPERDTIYF
TGTGCCAGCTCACCAGAGCGAGACACCATATATTTT
>TRBD1|TRBV29-1|-|TRBJ2-4
CSVGTGRTNIQYF
TGCAGCGTCGGGACAGGGAGGACGAACATTCAGTACTTC
>TRBD1|TRBV24-1|-|TRBJ2-1
CATSAGTGLNEQFF
TGTGCCACCAGTGCCGGGACAGGGTTGAATGAGCAGTTCTTC
>TRBD1|TRBV5-6|once|TRBJ2-1
CASSPDRGWGNEQFF
TGTGCCAGCAGCCCGGACAGGGGATGGGGCAATGAGCAGTTCTTC
>-|TRBV10-3|-|TRBJ1-5
CASEEGDYSNQPQHF
TGTGCCTCCGAAGAAGGGGACTATAGCAATCAGCCCCAGCATTTT
>-|TRBV18|-|TRBJ1-6
CASSPSGQTSPLHF
TGTGCCAGCTCACCTTCCGGACAAACTTCACCCCTCCACTTT
>-|TRBV6-5|-|TRBJ1-2
CASSSSVLNGYTF
-
>-|TRBV9|-|TRBJ1-3
CASSQAGNTIYF
TGTGCCAGCAGCCAGGCGGGAAACACCATATATTTT
>-|TRBV28|-|TRBJ1-3
CASSPTGAQTGNTIYF
TGTGCCAGCAGTCCAACAGGCGCTCAGACTGGGAACACCATATATTTT
>TRBD2|TRBV5-4|-|TRBJ2-1
CASSFSGGAYNEQFF
TGTGCCAGCAGCTTTAGCGGGGGAGCCTACAATGAGCAGTTCTTC
>-|TRBV5-8|once|TRBJ1-1
CASSLRGRGTEAFF
TGTGCCAGCAGCTTGCGGGGGAGAGGCACTGAAGCTTTCTTT
>TRBD1|TRBV5-1|once|TRBJ2-6
CASSFRQGSGANVLTF
TGCGCCAGCAGCTTCCGACAGGGCTCTGGGGCCAACGTCCTGACTTTC
>TRBD2|TRBV7-3|-|TRBJ2-1
CASSLLAGAYNEQFF
TGTGCCAGCAGCTTACTAGCGGGGGCCTACAATGAGCAGTTCTTC
>TRBD1|TRBV19|-|TRBJ1-5
CASSIDAPGQGAVKAQPQHF
TGTGCCAGTAGTATAGATGCTCCGGGACAGGGGGCGGTGAAAGCTCAGCCCCAGCATTTT
>TRBD2|TRBV6-2/TRBV6-3|-|TRBJ2-5
CASSLLAGEETQYF
TGTGCCAGCAGCTTACTAGCGGGAGAAGAGACCCAGTACTTC
>-|TRBV24-1|-|TRBJ2-5
CATSDPNRETQYF
TGTGCCACCAGTGATCCGAACAGGGAGACCCAGTACTTC
>-|TRBV10-3|-|TRBJ1-1
CAISESSGTEAFF
TGTGCCATCAGTGAGTCCTCGGGCACTGAAGCTTTCTTT
>TRBD2|TRBV10-3|once|TRBJ2-3
CAISSGTTFTDTQYF
TGTGCCATCAGTTCCGGGACTACCTTCACAGATACGCAGTATTTT